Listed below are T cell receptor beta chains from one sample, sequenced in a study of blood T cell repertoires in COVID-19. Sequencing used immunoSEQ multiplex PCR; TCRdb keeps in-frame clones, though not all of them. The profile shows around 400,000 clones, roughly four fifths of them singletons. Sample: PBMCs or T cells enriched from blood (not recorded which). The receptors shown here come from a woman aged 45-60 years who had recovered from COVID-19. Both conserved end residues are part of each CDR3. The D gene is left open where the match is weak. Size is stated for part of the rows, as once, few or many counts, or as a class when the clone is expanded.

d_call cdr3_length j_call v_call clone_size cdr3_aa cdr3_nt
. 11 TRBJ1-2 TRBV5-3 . CATRRTFGYTF TGTGCCACCCGCCGGACTTTTGGCTACACCTTC
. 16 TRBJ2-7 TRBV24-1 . CATSGSLVRGAGEQYF TGTGCCACCAGTGGGTCCTTAGTCCGGGGCGCGGGGGAGCAGTACTTC
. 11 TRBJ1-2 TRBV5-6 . CASSSRGLYTF TGTGCCAGCAGCTCGCGGGGACTCTACACCTTC
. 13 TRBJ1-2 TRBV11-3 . CASSLGQRYGYTF TGTGCCAGCAGCTTAGGGCAGCGATATGGCTACACCTTC
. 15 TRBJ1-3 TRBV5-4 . CASSERRGNGNTIYF TGTGCCAGCAGCGAGCGCCGGGGAAATGGAAACACCATATATTTT
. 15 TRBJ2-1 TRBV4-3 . CASSQYTRSGDEQFF TGCGCCAGCAGCCAGTACACCCGGTCGGGGGATGAGCAGTTCTTC
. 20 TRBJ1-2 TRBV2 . CASSFRGVRPSAGSNYGYTF TGTGCCAGCAGTTTTCGGGGGGTTAGACCTTCGGCCGGAAGTAACTATGGCTACACCTTC
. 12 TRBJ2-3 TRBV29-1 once CSVELLGKTQYF TGCAGCGTTGAATTACTGGGCAAAACGCAGTATTTT
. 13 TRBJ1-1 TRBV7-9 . CASNRQDHTEAFF TGTGCCAGCAACCGACAGGACCACACTGAAGCTTTCTTT
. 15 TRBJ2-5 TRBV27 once CASSPWSGLQETQYF TGTGCCAGCAGTCCCTGGTCAGGATTACAAGAGACCCAGTACTTC
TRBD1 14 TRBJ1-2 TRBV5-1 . CASSGDRVWYGYTF TGCGCCAGCAGCGGAGACAGGGTATGGTATGGCTACACCTTC
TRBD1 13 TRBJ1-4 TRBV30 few CAWDRGLGEKLFF TGTGCCTGGGACAGGGGGTTAGGCGAAAAACTGTTTTTT
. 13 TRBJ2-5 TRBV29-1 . CSVAQGMRETQYF TGCAGCGTTGCTCAGGGTATGAGAGAGACCCAGTACTTC
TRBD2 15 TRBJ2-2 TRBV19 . CASSPGLASTGELFF TGTGCCAGTAGCCCGGGACTAGCGTCCACCGGGGAGCTGTTTTTT
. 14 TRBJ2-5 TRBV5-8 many CASSLGQVQETQYF TGTGCCAGCAGCTTGGGGCAGGTCCAAGAGACCCAGTACTTC
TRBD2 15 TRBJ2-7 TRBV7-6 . CASSPERGGLYEQYF TGTGCCAGCAGCCCTGAGCGGGGGGGGCTCTACGAGCAGTACTTC
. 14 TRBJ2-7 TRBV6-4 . CASTGPGDPGEQYF TGTGCCAGCACAGGGCCAGGGGATCCGGGCGAGCAGTACTTC
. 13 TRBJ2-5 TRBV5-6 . CASSFFRGETQYF TGTGCCAGCAGCTTTTTCCGGGGAGAGACCCAGTACTTC
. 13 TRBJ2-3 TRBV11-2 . CASSPEGTNTQYF TGTGCCAGCAGCCCAGAAGGTACTAATACGCAGTATTTT
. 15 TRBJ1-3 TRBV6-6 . CASSYQANSGNTIYF TGTGCCAGCAGTTACCAAGCCAACTCTGGAAACACCATATATTTT
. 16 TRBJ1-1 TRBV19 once CASSIDPQGPNTEAFF TGTGCCAGTAGTATAGATCCCCAGGGGCCGAACACTGAAGCTTTCTTT
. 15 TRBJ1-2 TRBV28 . CASSFLSGGLSGYTF TGTGCCAGCAGTTTTCTCTCCGGCGGTTTGAGTGGCTACACCTTC
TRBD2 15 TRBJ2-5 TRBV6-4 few CASARSGAPEETQYF TGTGCCAGCGCCCGTAGCGGGGCACCCGAAGAGACCCAGTACTTC
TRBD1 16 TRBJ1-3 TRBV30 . CAWSVRLGQSGNTIYF TGTGCCTGGAGTGTACGTCTGGGACAGTCTGGAAACACCATATATTTT
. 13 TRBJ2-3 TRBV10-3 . CAISGGAADTQYF TGTGCCATCAGTGGCGGAGCGGCAGATACGCAGTATTTT
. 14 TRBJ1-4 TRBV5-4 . CASSLDRDYEKLFF TGTGCCAGCAGCTTGGACAGGGACTACGAAAAACTGTTTTTT
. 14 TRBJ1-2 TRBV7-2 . CASSQKGRTLGYTF TGTGCCAGCAGCCAGAAAGGGAGGACTCTTGGCTACACCTTC
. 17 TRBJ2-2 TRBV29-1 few CSVEVFALSSNTGELFF TGCAGCGTTGAAGTATTCGCCCTTAGCTCGAACACCGGGGAGCTGTTTTTT
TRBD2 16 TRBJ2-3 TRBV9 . CASSVAWRESTDTQYF TGTGCCAGCAGCGTAGCGTGGCGGGAGAGCACAGATACGCAGTATTTT